The 9 T cell receptor beta chains presented below share a single source sample, sequenced in a study of naive and memory T cell subsets. Study-wide points: Especially in CD8 cells, naive repertoires contained a few larger clonotypes, possibly CD45RA-re-expressing memory cells.

An equimolar mix of two oligonucleotides served as the beta constant-region primer for TRBC1 and TRBC2. Ligated cDNA was amplified by four rounds of PCR with nested alpha and beta constant-region primers and SP2. In TCRdb, the UMI-ligation and nested PCR reads were re-called with MiXCR into one record per CDR3 protein. The repertoire holds approximately 140,000 distinct CDR3 sequences, with 15% to 25% as singletons. No antigen has been identified for these receptors. Sequenced sample: naive CD8+ T cells from blood. All receptors come from a human donor in good health.

This chain connects TRBV7-9 to TRBJ2-7; D remains unclear. The V and J ends lost 5 bases and 2 bases respectively, with 13 bases between them. This CDR3 has 14 amino acids. CDR1 is SEHNR and CDR2 is FQNEAQ in the germline V gene (reference sequence). Here the CDR3 DNA reads TGTGCCAGCAGCCCGGGTGTGAACGCCTACGAGCAGTACTTC. This translates into CASSPGVNAYEQYF.

The CDR3 coding sequence is TGCGCCAGCAGCTTGGATGGGGGGAACGAGCAGTACTTC. Protein: CASSLDGGNEQYF. This chain uses TRBV5-1 with TRBJ2-7; TRBD2 might be the D (6 bases). V lost 0 bases to trimming and J lost 5 bases, with 9 bases between them. This CDR3 contains 13 residues. Germline V gives CDR1 SGHRS, CDR2 YFSETQ.

The sample holds a few counts of this clonotype. J is TRBJ2-7 and V is TRBV29-1, with 7 bases that match TRBD2. V shed 1 base and J 2 bases; nucleotides not matched to a gene: 11. CDR1 is SQVTM and CDR2 is ANQGSEA in the germline V gene. The CDR3 contains 16 residues. CDR3 protein: CSVEGVGGKMTYEQYF. Here the CDR3 DNA reads TGCAGCGTTGAAGGAGTGGGAGGGAAGATGACCTACGAGCAGTACTTC.

Written as DNA, the CDR3 is TGTGCCAGCAGTTACGGGAACAGGGGTCACCAAGAGACCCAGTACTTC. Its translation: CASSYGNRGHQETQYF. V and J are TRBV6-5 and TRBJ2-5; 7 positions match TRBD1. Germline V gene sequence: CDR1 MNHEY, CDR2 SVGAGI. This CDR3 has 16 amino acids. The ends lost 2 bases at V and 0 bases at J; junction bases unmatched: 6.

The chain is built from TRBV6-5 and TRBJ2-2; 9 nucleotides agree with TRBD2. With V trimmed by 3 bases and J by 2 bases, 7 bases remained unmatched. The CDR3 sequence is 17 residues long. Germline CDR1 MNHEY, CDR2 SVGAGI. The CDR3 DNA sequence: TGTGCCAGCAGTTATTCGACTAGCGGAGATAACACCGGGGAGCTGTTTTTT. Its translation is CASSYSTSGDNTGELFF.

V and J are TRBV4-1 and TRBJ2-1; no clear D gene. The CDR3 length is 16 residues. Germline CDR1 reads MGHRA; CDR2 reads YSYEKL. Trimming removed 5 bases at V and 5 bases at J, with 19 bases between. The CDR3 sequence is CASSGSLRLMHNEQFF. The CDR3 region has the DNA TGCGCCAGCAGCGGAAGCTTGAGGCTGATGCACAATGAGCAGTTCTTC.

CDR3 nucleotides: TGTGCCAGTACCGATATATGGACAGCAAATCAGCCCCAGCATTTT. As protein: CASTDIWTANQPQHF. The chain employs TRBV19 and TRBJ1-5, with D perhaps TRBD1 (6 bases). CDR1 and CDR2 from the germline V gene are LNHDA and SQIVND (reference sequence). The V gene lost 7 bases and the J gene lost 4 bases, with 17 bases spanning the gap. The CDR3 sequence is 15 residues long. The full variable domain, rest sourced from reference TRBV19 and TRBJ1-5, is DGGITQSPKYLFRKEGQNVTLSCEQNLNHDAMYWYRQDPGQGLRLIYYSQIVNDFQKGDIAEGYSVSREKKESFPLTVTSAQKNPTAFYLCASTDIWTANQPQHFGDGTRLSIL.

This clonotype was counted only a few times. The chain employs TRBV5-1 and TRBJ2-2, with TRBD2 identical over 10 bases. Germline V gene data show CDR1 as SGHRS and CDR2 as YFSETQ. The CDR3 has 17 amino acids. Trimming took 2 bases from V and 3 from J; bases not matched to a gene: 7. The CDR3 nucleotides read TGCGCCAGCAGCTTCAGAGGACTAGCGGTTGACACCGGGGAGCTGTTTTTT. It translates to CASSFRGLAVDTGELFF.

The chain employs TRBV6-5 and TRBJ2-2; no clear D gene. Germline CDR1 is MNHEY and CDR2 is SVGAGI. The CDR3 is 14 residues long. V gave up 7 bases and J gave up 1 base, with 10 bases separating them. DNA of the CDR3: TGTGCCAGCACCTACGGCCAGAACACCGGGGAGCTGTTTTTT. Amino acid sequence: CASTYGQNTGELFF.